This T cell receptor (beta chain) was captured in a study of T cells expressing NK-cell markers. Study background: Sorted CD3+CD56+NKG2C+, CD3+CD56+NKG2C- and CD3+CD56-NKG2C+ T-cell subsets were beta-chain profiled.

The study, taken as a whole, reports: There were four donors in whom these clonotypes also led the CD3+CD56-NKG2C+ fraction. Top CD8+ clonotypes included the dominant CD3+CD56+NKG2C+ clonotypes in roughly six donors.

TCRdb reworked the 5' RACE reads into one entry per CDR3 protein, no DNA. Its table lists 250,000 or so distinct CDR3 sequences. With respect to this clonotype: Its specificity is not known.

Sample: blood T cells: a sorted CD56 or NKG2C T cell subset, CD4+ or CD8+ T cells, or bulk PBMC T cells (not recorded which). The receptor's source is a woman between 18 and 75 years old in good health.

The CDR3 sequence: CAWSLGRSTGELFF. The chain carries TRBV30 and TRBJ2-2; TCRdb designates TRBD2, a call that cannot be tested without DNA. This CDR3 has 14 residues. The germline V gene encodes CDR1 GTSNPN and CDR2 SVGIG (reference sequence).